One sample yielded the 26 T cell receptor beta chains listed below, sequenced in a study of blood T cell repertoires in COVID-19. Data came from immunoSEQ multiplex PCR; TCRdb stores just in-frame clones and leaves some out. The table includes about 91,000 clones, about 80% detected once. Source material: peripheral blood. The receptors derive from a man between 70 and 80 years old with acute or convalescent COVID-19.

This chain links TRBV15 with TRBJ1-3, with D possibly TRBD1 on 6 matching bases. V was clipped by 0 bases and J by 3 bases, with 9 bases between them. The CDR3 extends over 15 amino acids. The V gene's germline CDR1 is LNHNV and CDR2 YYDKDF (reference sequence). The CDR3 region has the DNA TGTGCCACCAGCAGAGATCAGGGGTTTGGAAACACCATATATTTT. Its protein is CATSRDQGFGNTIYF.

This chain uses TRBV7-2 with TRBJ2-3, with D possibly being TRBD2 (6 bases). V was shortened by 8 bases and J by 6 bases, with 21 bases between the two germline ends. The germline V gene encodes CDR1 SGHTA and CDR2 FQGNSA. This CDR3 has 15 residues. CDR3 sequence reads: CASPLRAEGPDTQYF. The CDR3 region has the DNA TGTGCCAGCCCCCTTCGGGCGGAGGGCCCGGATACGCAGTATTTT. Combining the CDR3 with reference TRBV7-2 and TRBJ2-3 gives the whole variable domain GAGVSQSPSNKVTEKGKDVELRCDPISGHTALYWYRQSLGQGLEFLIYFQGNSAPDKSGLPSDRFSAERTGGSVSTLTIQRTQQEDSAVYLCASPLRAEGPDTQYFGPGTRLTVL.

The rearrangement uses TRBV27 and TRBJ2-4, with D hard to call. The CDR3 extends over 13 amino acids. Trimming pared 4 bases from V and 0 bases from J, leaving 4 bases between. CDR1 is MNHEY and CDR2 is SMNVEV in the germline V gene (reference sequence). The CDR3 sequence is CASSSLAKNIQYF. The CDR3 DNA reads as TGTGCCAGCAGTTCATTAGCCAAAAACATTCAGTACTTC.

The chain recombines TRBV27 with TRBJ2-5; the match to TRBD1 covers 9 bases. The V gene's germline CDR1 is MNHEY and CDR2 SMNVEV (reference sequence). Losses at the gene ends were 4 bases for V and 0 bases for J; bases not matched to a gene: 0. This CDR3 has 14 residues. CDR3 region: CASSWTGDQETQYF. CDR3 in DNA: TGTGCCAGCAGTTGGACAGGGGACCAAGAGACCCAGTACTTC.

Here the CDR3 DNA reads TGTGCCAGCAGTTTAATAGATCAGGGATCTGATGAGCAGTTCTTC. Amino acids: CASSLIDQGSDEQFF. The V gene is TRBV28, the J gene TRBJ2-1, with D possibly matching TRBD1 (5 bases). This CDR3 contains 15 residues. Deletions cut 2 bases from V and 8 bases from J, with 16 bases between. In germline, CDR1 is MDHEN, CDR2 SYDVKM.

This clone was found once. The rearrangement uses TRBV11-2 and TRBJ2-7; TRBD1 aligns across 7 bases. The CDR3 has 13 amino acids. Losses at the gene ends were 2 bases for V and 5 bases for J; bases not matched to a gene: 3. From germline, CDR1 is SGHAT and CDR2 FQNNGV. The CDR3 is CASSLSRGNEQYF. CDR3 DNA sequence: TGTGCCAGCAGCTTAAGCAGGGGGAACGAGCAGTACTTC.

The V gene is TRBV23-1, the J gene TRBJ1-6; 7 positions agree with TRBD1. TRBV23-1 is an open reading frame, and its role is uncertain. The CDR3 consists of 20 residues. Trimming removed 7 bases from V and 3 bases from J; junction bases left unmatched: 21. As DNA, the CDR3 is TGCGCCAGCATCGCGGGCGGCTACAGGGGCCAGAGCCACTATAATTCACCCCTCCACTTT. This gives the protein CASIAGGYRGQSHYNSPLHF.

This chain joins TRBV12-5 and TRBJ1-2, with 9 bases fitting TRBD1. CDR3 length: 15 residues. V dropped 6 bases and J dropped 7; count of bases not matched to a gene: 12. The germline V gene has CDR1 LGHNT and CDR2 FRNRAP. This CDR3 reads CASGPDAQGASGYTF. CDR3 sequence (DNA): TGTGCTAGTGGCCCCGATGCACAGGGGGCCAGTGGCTACACCTTC. Drawing the rest from reference TRBV12-5 and TRBJ1-2, the complete variable domain is DARVTQTPRHKVTEMGQEVTMRCQPILGHNTVFWYRQTMMQGLELLAYFRNRAPLDDSGMPKDRFSAEMPDATLATLKIQPSEPRDSAVYFCASGPDAQGASGYTFGSGTRLTVV.

This clone was detected a few times. The V gene is TRBV5-4, the J gene TRBJ2-1, with 10 bases identical to TRBD2. The CDR3 totals 15 residues. V lost 0 bases, J lost 5 bases, and 2 bases stayed unmatched. The germline V gene encodes CDR1 SGHNT and CDR2 YYREEE (reference sequence). The CDR3, as DNA: TGTGCCAGCAGCTTGGGTGGACTAGCGGACAATGAGCAGTTCTTC. This sequence encodes CASSLGGLADNEQFF.

The chain links TRBV3-1 (or the pseudogene TRBV3-2) to TRBJ1-2; 8 positions agree with TRBD1. This CDR3 comprises 12 residues. V lost 5 bases to trimming and J lost 8 bases; unmatched junction nucleotides: 4. From germline, CDR1 is LGHDT and CDR2 YNNKEL (reference sequence). The chain's CDR3 is CASSRQGSGYTF. CDR3 DNA: TGTGCCAGCAGCAGACAGGGGAGCGGCTACACCTTC.

The CDR3 protein is CAIRDRGIPANTGELFF. The DNA for the CDR3 is TGTGCCATCAGAGACAGGGGGATCCCCGCGAACACCGGGGAGCTGTTTTTT. The J gene is TRBJ2-2, the V gene TRBV10-3, with 9 bases identical to TRBD1. This CDR3 is built from 17 residues. In germline, CDR1 is ENHRY, CDR2 SYGVKD. V trimming: 6 bases; J trimming: 0 bases; junction bases outside the gene matches: 8.

The chain combines TRBV5-1 with TRBJ1-3, with a weak D call TRBD1 (5 bases). Germline CDR1 is SGHRS and CDR2 is YFSETQ. This CDR3 region has 15 residues. V gave up 2 bases and J gave up 1 base, with 10 bases separating them. CDR3 bases: TGCGCCAGCAGCTTCGACAGTCAGTCTGGAAACACCATATATTTT. Translation gives CASSFDSQSGNTIYF.

The rearrangement uses TRBV29-1 and TRBJ2-1, with TRBD1 identical over 8 bases. J gave up 1 base and V 7 bases, and 3 bases lay outside the gene matches. The CDR3 sequence is 13 residues long. Per germline, CDR1 SQVTM and CDR2 ANQGSEA. Here the CDR3 reads CSATGGSYNEQFF. For the CDR3, the DNA is TGCAGCGCCACAGGGGGATCCTACAATGAGCAGTTCTTC.

This clone has just a few counts. This chain joins TRBV7-9 and TRBJ1-2; D is possibly TRBD1 (6 bases). The CDR3 contains 14 residues. V was shortened by 4 bases and J by 8 bases, with 17 bases between the two germline ends. The V gene's germline CDR1 is SEHNR and CDR2 FQNEAQ (reference sequence). The DNA for the CDR3 is TGTGCCAGCAGCTCAATGACAGGCCTCGGGGGCTACACCTTC. Translated: CASSSMTGLGGYTF.

J is TRBJ2-1 and V is TRBV6-5; 9 bases agree with TRBD2. CDR3 length: 15 amino acids. Per the germline V gene, CDR1 is MNHEY and CDR2 is SVGAGI. V dropped 2 bases and J dropped 6; count of bases not matched to a gene: 5. The CDR3 loop is CASSYARGGFNEQFF. The CDR3 DNA is TGTGCCAGCAGTTACGCGCGGGGGGGCTTCAATGAGCAGTTCTTC.

This sequence joins TRBV6-5 and TRBJ1-4; TRBD1 might be the D (5 bases). Germline CDR1 reads MNHEY; CDR2 reads SVGAGI. The germline V and J ends were trimmed by 3 bases and 5 bases, with 10 bases remaining between them. The CDR3 is made up of 14 amino acids. The CDR3 DNA is TGTGCCAGCAGTTATGGGGGGTCCAATGAAAAACTGTTTTTT. Its protein is CASSYGGSNEKLFF.

The V gene is TRBV9, the J gene TRBJ1-1; 12 positions agree with TRBD1. Germline V gives CDR1 SGDLS, CDR2 YYNGEE. CDR3 length: 14 residues. The J segment lost 9 bases and the V segment lost 3 bases, leaving 6 bases of the junction unmatched. CDR3 loop: CASSARDRGRKAFF. DNA for the CDR3: TGTGCCAGCAGCGCCCGGGACAGGGGGCGTAAAGCTTTCTTT.

V is TRBV6-5 and J is TRBJ1-5; possibly TRBD1 for D (6 bases). The CDR3 sequence is 15 residues long. V gave up 6 bases and J gave up 3 bases, with 15 bases separating them. CDR1 MNHEY and CDR2 SVGAGI come from the germline V gene. The CDR3 sequence: CASSSGTSSNQPQHF. CDR3 sequence (DNA): TGTGCCAGCAGCTCCGGGACATCCTCCAATCAGCCCCAGCATTTT.

The V call is TRBV11-3, the J call TRBJ1-1; the match to TRBD1 covers 8 bases. J was trimmed by 6 bases and V by 3 bases; bases with no gene match: 3. Germline V lookup: CDR1 SGHNT, CDR2 YENEEA. The CDR3 has 13 amino acids. This CDR3 reads CASSFLTGAEAFF. The CDR3 DNA reads TGTGCCAGCAGCTTTTTGACAGGGGCTGAAGCTTTCTTT. The entire variable domain, with the rest obtained from reference TRBV11-3 and TRBJ1-1, is as follows: EAGVVQSPRYKIIEKKQPVAFWCNPISGHNTLYWYLQNLGQGPELLIRYENEEAVDDSQLPKDRFSAERLKGVDSTLKIQPAELGDSAVYLCASSFLTGAEAFFGQGTRLTVV.

This chain connects TRBV30 to TRBJ2-1, with D possibly being TRBD1 (7 bases). The CDR3 loop spans 14 amino acids. V was shortened by 4 bases and J by 5 bases, with 15 bases between the two germline ends. Per germline, CDR1 GTSNPN and CDR2 SVGIG (reference sequence). The CDR3 reads CAWKRGPGDNEQFF. CDR3 nucleotides: TGTGCCTGGAAAAGGGGGCCGGGGGACAATGAGCAGTTCTTC.

Many counts were recorded for this clone. The gene calls are TRBV7-8 and TRBJ2-7; 8 nucleotides align to TRBD2. The CDR3 consists of 15 residues. V trimming: 1 base; J trimming: 3 bases; junction bases outside the gene matches: 5. Germline values: CDR1 SGHVS, CDR2 FQNEAQ. The CDR3 DNA reads TGTGCCAGCAGCTTAGGTGCCGCGGGAGGCTACGAGCAGTACTTC. It encodes CASSLGAAGGYEQYF.

This sequence joins TRBV7-6 and TRBJ2-7, with D possibly matching TRBD1 (5 bases). Looked up from germline, CDR1 is SGHVS and CDR2 is FNYEAQ. There are 17 residues in the CDR3. V was pared by 2 bases and J by 0 bases, with 17 bases between. The CDR3 sequence: CASSLSSTGISSYEQYF. In DNA form, the CDR3 reads TGTGCCAGCAGCTTATCCTCTACAGGAATAAGCTCCTACGAGCAGTACTTC.

The rearrangement links TRBV9 to TRBJ2-1; 11 nucleotides line up with TRBD2. The junction had 2 bases not matched to a gene; V was cut back by 0 bases and J by 3 bases. The CDR3 extends over 16 amino acids. Germline V lookup: CDR1 SGDLS, CDR2 YYNGEE. In DNA form, the CDR3 reads TGTGCCAGCAGCGTAGGAGGGACTAGCGGCTACAATGAGCAGTTCTTC. Its translation is CASSVGGTSGYNEQFF.

The J gene is TRBJ1-5, the V gene TRBV5-8; no clear D. CDR1 and CDR2 from the germline V gene are SGHTS and YDEGEE. V was shortened by 2 bases and J by 12 bases, with 15 bases between the two germline ends. The CDR3 runs to 13 residues. CDR3 sequence: CASSFGGRQVQHF. Here the CDR3 DNA reads TGTGCCAGCAGCTTCGGCGGGCGCCAGGTCCAGCATTTT.

This chain uses TRBV6-1 with TRBJ2-2, with a weak D call TRBD2 (6 bases). The CDR3 is made up of 16 amino acids. Germline V CDR1 and CDR2: MNHNS, SASEGT. V was clipped by 2 bases and J by 6 bases, with 16 bases between them. The CDR3 DNA is TGTGCCAGCAGTGAACATTCGGGAGTAGTCCCCGGGGAGCTGTTTTTT. Encoded protein: CASSEHSGVVPGELFF.

This rearrangement joins TRBV4-2 to TRBJ2-7; weak D call: TRBD1 (5 bases). Germline CDR1 LGHNA, CDR2 YNFKEQ. Trimming stripped 0 bases from V and 6 bases from J, with 12 bases between. The CDR3 covers 14 residues. The CDR3 protein is CASSQENSRGEQYF. DNA for the CDR3: TGTGCCAGCAGCCAAGAGAATTCTAGGGGCGAGCAGTACTTC.